The present T cell receptor beta chain was sequenced within a study of blood T cell repertoires in COVID-19. Study background: Spain, Italy and the United States supplied samples that represented acute and convalescent COVID-19.

CDR3 length: 14 amino acids. The ends lost 4 bases at V and 3 bases at J; junction bases unmatched: 3. CDR1 and CDR2 (germline): SGDLS, YYNGEE. Original analysis: Amplification with reference gene primers provided the estimates of nucleated cell counts. Sequencing used immunoSEQ multiplex PCR; TCRdb keeps in-frame clones, though not all of them. The V and J calls and clone size were taken over from that table, and D and trimming were inferred from the DNA. The table includes tens of thousands of clones, around 86% detected once. The clonotype was recovered from a man aged 45-60 years with active COVID-19. The sequenced material came from peripheral blood. The V gene is TRBV9, the J gene TRBJ2-7, with 11 bases that match TRBD2. The CDR3 region is CASSPGTSGYEQYF. CDR3 coding DNA: TGTGCCAGCAGCCCCGGGACTAGCGGCTACGAGCAGTACTTC.